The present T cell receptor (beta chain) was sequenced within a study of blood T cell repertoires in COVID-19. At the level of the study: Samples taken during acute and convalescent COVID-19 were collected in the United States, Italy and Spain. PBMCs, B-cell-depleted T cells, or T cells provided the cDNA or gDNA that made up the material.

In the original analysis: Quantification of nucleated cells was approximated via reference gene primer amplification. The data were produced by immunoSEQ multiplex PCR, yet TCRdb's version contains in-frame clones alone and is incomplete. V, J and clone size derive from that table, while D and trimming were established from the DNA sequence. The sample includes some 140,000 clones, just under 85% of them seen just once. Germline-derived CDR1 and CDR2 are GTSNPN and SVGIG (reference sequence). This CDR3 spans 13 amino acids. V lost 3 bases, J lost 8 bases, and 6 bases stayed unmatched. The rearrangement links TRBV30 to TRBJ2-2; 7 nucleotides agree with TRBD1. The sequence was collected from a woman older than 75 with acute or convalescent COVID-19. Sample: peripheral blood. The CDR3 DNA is TGTGCCTGGAGCCGGACAGGTTGGGGGGAGCTGTTTTTT. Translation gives CAWSRTGWGELFF.